The rows below give T cell receptor beta chains drawn from one sample of a study of memory CD4+ T cells and cytomegalovirus serostatus. Sequenced by immunoSEQ multiplex PCR; TCRdb stores in-frame clones only, minus some. There are about 38,000 clones in the sample; around 80% occur only once, and less than 5.5% lies in the top ten. The source material was memory CD4+ T cells from blood. The source is an adult in good health and CMV-seropositive. Each CDR3 is given with its conserved first and last residue. D genes are given only for firm matches. Expanded clones get a size class; other rows say once, few or many, or leave the size out.

>TRBV7-8|.|TRBJ1-2|TRBD1|12
CASSRDREDYTF
TGTGCCAGCTCCCGGGACAGGGAGGACTACACCTTC
>TRBV28|once|TRBJ2-5|TRBD1|13
CASRSSGTGYQYF
TGTGCCAGCAGATCCTCCGGGACAGGGTACCAGTACTTC
>TRBV6-1|.|TRBJ2-7|.|11
CASSEFYEQYF
TGTGCCAGCAGTGAGTTTTACGAGCAGTACTTC
>TRBV5-4|.|TRBJ2-7|.|14
CASTRMFGSYEQYF
TGTGCCAGCACCAGGATGTTCGGGTCCTACGAGCAGTACTTC
>TRBV9|.|TRBJ2-7|TRBD1|14
CASSKGQGIYEQYF
TGTGCCAGCAGCAAGGGACAGGGGATCTACGAGCAGTACTTC
>TRBV27|.|TRBJ2-3|TRBD1|16
CASSLDRGHVTDTQYF
TGTGCCAGCAGTTTGGACAGGGGGCATGTAACAGATACGCAGTATTTT
>TRBV18|.|TRBJ2-7|.|14
CASSPTGEEDEQYF
TGTGCCAGCTCACCAACAGGGGAGGAGGACGAGCAGTACTTC
>TRBV9|.|TRBJ2-1|TRBD2|14
CASSLAGGPNEQFF
TGTGCCAGCAGCCTAGCGGGAGGGCCTAATGAGCAGTTCTTC
>TRBV6-5|.|TRBJ2-1|TRBD1|15
CASSYRDSSYNEQFF
TGTGCCAGCAGTTATCGGGACAGTTCCTACAATGAGCAGTTCTTC
>TRBV5-1|.|TRBJ2-1|TRBD2|16
CASSLGTSGSHNEQFF
TGCGCCAGCAGCTTGGGGACTAGCGGGTCCCACAATGAGCAGTTCTTC
>TRBV4-1|.|TRBJ2-3|.|13
CASSQDDRATQYF
TGCGCCAGCAGCCAAGATGACCGGGCCACGCAGTATTTT
>TRBV5-4|once|TRBJ2-3|.|14
CASSLRGATDTQYF
TGTGCCAGCAGCTTGCGCGGGGCCACAGATACGCAGTATTTT
>TRBV18|.|TRBJ2-3|.|14
CASSPGFSPDTQYF
TGTGCCAGCTCACCAGGGTTCTCTCCAGATACGCAGTATTTT
>TRBV19|.|TRBJ2-3|TRBD2|17
CASSILGSGRAGDTQYF
TGTGCCAGTAGTATCCTCGGTAGCGGGAGGGCCGGAGATACGCAGTATTTT
>TRBV21-1|.|TRBJ2-1|.|15
CASSKGQPNYNEQFF
TGTGCCAGCAGCAAAGGACAGCCCAACTACAATGAGCAGTTCTTC
>TRBV6-5|.|TRBJ1-2|.|12
CASRAANYGYTF
TGTGCCAGCAGGGCAGCTAACTATGGCTACACCTTC
>TRBV7-2|few|TRBJ2-1|.|13
CASSARPGGEQFF
TGTGCCAGCAGCGCTCGGCCCGGGGGTGAGCAGTTCTTC
>TRBV7-2|.|TRBJ1-2|.|12
CASSRDPYGYTF
TGTGCCAGCAGCCGGGATCCCTATGGCTACACCTTC
>TRBV19|.|TRBJ1-1|.|13
CASSEGENTEAFF
TGTGCCAGTAGCGAGGGGGAGAACACTGAAGCTTTCTTT
>TRBV19|.|TRBJ2-6|.|15
CASSRGFSGANVLTF
TGTGCCAGTAGTCGCGGTTTCTCTGGGGCCAACGTCCTGACTTTC
>TRBV13|.|TRBJ2-2|.|19
CASSLPLLTDRQNTGELFF
TGTGCCAGCAGTCTCCCACTTCTTACGGACAGACAAAACACCGGGGAGCTGTTTTTT
>TRBV6-5|.|TRBJ1-1|.|16
CASSYSYRRANTEAFF
TGTGCCAGCAGTTACTCGTACAGGAGGGCTAACACTGAAGCTTTCTTT
>TRBV7-8|.|TRBJ2-1|.|12
CASRPTSAEQFF
TGTGCCAGCAGGCCCACGTCCGCTGAGCAGTTCTTC
>TRBV27|once|TRBJ1-2|.|16
CASYGVRGAANYGYTF
TGTGCCAGCTATGGGGTTCGTGGGGCAGCTAACTATGGCTACACCTTC
>TRBV4-2|.|TRBJ2-1|TRBD2|16
CASSQGPSGSGNEQFF
TGTGCCAGCAGCCAAGGGCCTAGCGGGAGTGGCAATGAGCAGTTCTTC
>TRBV5-5|.|TRBJ2-7|TRBD1|15
CASSLPRQGTATKYF
TGTGCCAGCAGCTTGCCCCGACAGGGTACCGCTACGAAGTACTTC
>TRBV6-5|.|TRBJ2-3|.|16
CASSYSRSQRGDTQYF
TGTGCCAGCAGTTACTCGAGAAGCCAAAGGGGGGATACGCAGTATTTT
>TRBV13|.|TRBJ2-3|TRBD2|16
CASSVYGTSGTDTQYF
TGTGCCAGCAGCGTTTACGGGACTAGCGGCACAGATACGCAGTATTTT
>TRBV5-1|.|TRBJ1-1|TRBD1|16
CASSRDGTGLVTEAFF
TGCGCCAGCAGCCGAGACGGGACAGGGTTGGTCACTGAAGCTTTCTTT
>TRBV9|.|TRBJ2-7|.|16
CASSKGESLDYYEQYF
TGTGCCAGCAGCAAGGGGGAGTCGCTCGACTACTACGAGCAGTACTTC
>TRBV7-2|.|TRBJ1-6|.|12
CASSLVVTPLHF
TGTGCCAGCAGCTTAGTTGTAACACCCCTCCACTTT
>TRBV7-9|.|TRBJ2-1|TRBD2|13
CASSSLREGEQFF
TGTGCCAGCAGCTCCCTCAGGGAGGGTGAGCAGTTCTTC
>TRBV27|.|TRBJ2-6|TRBD2|16
CASRTSGSIGANVLTF
TGTGCCAGCAGGACTAGCGGGAGTATTGGGGCCAACGTCCTGACTTTC
>TRBV28|.|TRBJ2-7|TRBD2|14
CASSLGLAYFEQYF
TGTGCCAGCAGTCTCGGACTAGCGTATTTCGAGCAGTACTTC
>TRBV5-6|.|TRBJ2-1|.|13
CASSLGGAGEQFF
TGTGCCAGCAGTTTGGGGGGCGCGGGTGAGCAGTTCTTC
>TRBV5-4|.|TRBJ2-7|TRBD1|16
CASSLLLTGAPYEQYF
TGTGCCAGCAGCTTGCTCCTGACAGGGGCCCCTTACGAGCAGTACTTC
>TRBV2|.|TRBJ2-1|.|11
CASSELDEQFF
TGTGCCAGCAGTGAATTGGATGAGCAGTTCTTC
>TRBV5-4|.|TRBJ1-1|.|14
CASSLAVGNTEAFF
TGTGCCAGCAGCTTGGCCGTGGGGAACACTGAAGCTTTCTTT
>TRBV27|.|TRBJ2-2|.|14
CASSFGQPLGELFF
TGTGCCAGCAGCTTCGGACAGCCCCTCGGGGAGCTGTTTTTT
>TRBV9|.|TRBJ1-5|.|14
CASSVDGSNQPQHF
TGTGCCAGCAGCGTAGACGGGAGCAATCAGCCCCAGCATTTT
>TRBV6-1|.|TRBJ2-1|.|15
CASSGRGVTGNEQFF
TGTGCCAGCAGTGGCCGGGGAGTTACGGGCAATGAGCAGTTCTTC
>TRBV4-3|.|TRBJ1-2|TRBD1|14
CASSQRTGSYGYTF
TGCGCCAGCAGCCAGCGGACAGGCAGCTATGGCTACACCTTC
>TRBV6-1|.|TRBJ2-7|TRBD2|13
CASGERENYEQYF
TGTGCCAGCGGCGAGCGGGAAAACTACGAGCAGTACTTC
>TRBV18|few|TRBJ1-2|TRBD1|13
CASSPPGQGIRTF
TGTGCCAGCTCACCACCAGGACAGGGGATTCGCACCTTC
>TRBV5-1|.|TRBJ1-1|.|14
CASSLGIKGAEAFF
TGCGCCAGCAGCTTGGGGATCAAGGGGGCTGAAGCTTTCTTT
>TRBV19|.|TRBJ1-1|.|16
CATHRTTLRRNTEAFF
TGTGCCACCCATAGAACTACACTCAGGAGAAACACTGAAGCTTTCTTT
>TRBV6-1|.|TRBJ2-7|.|13
CASSVNTRYEQYF
TGTGCCAGCAGTGTGAACACACGGTACGAGCAGTACTTC
>TRBV4-3|.|TRBJ2-1|.|18
CASSQEPSLERSYNEQFF
TGCGCCAGCAGCCAAGAACCTTCCTTGGAGCGGTCCTACAATGAGCAGTTCTTC
>TRBV28|.|TRBJ2-2|TRBD2|17
CASSSPHARERPGELFF
TGTGCCAGCAGTTCCCCTCATGCGCGGGAGAGGCCCGGGGAGCTGTTTTTT
>TRBV7-2|.|TRBJ2-1|TRBD2|14
CASSLARGVNEQFF
TGTGCCAGCAGCTTAGCGCGGGGGGTCAATGAGCAGTTCTTC